Shown below are 12 T cell receptor beta chains from a single sample sequenced in a study of blood T cell repertoires in COVID-19. Sequencing was performed with immunoSEQ multiplex PCR; in TCRdb, only in-frame clones are kept and a portion is missing. Here the sample spans around 320,000 clones, 90% to 95% being singletons. Sample: PBMCs or T cells enriched from blood (not recorded which). Receptor source: a woman aged 30 to 39 who had been exposed to COVID-19.

The chain uses TRBV5-1 and TRBJ2-1; 8 bases align to TRBD2. J lost 0 bases, V lost 3 bases, and 2 bases had no gene match. The CDR3 is 15 amino acids. Germline CDR1 is SGHRS and CDR2 is YFSETQ. For the CDR3, the DNA is TGCGCCAGCAGCTCACTAGCGGCCTCCTACAATGAGCAGTTCTTC. The encoded protein is CASSSLAASYNEQFF. Based on the CDR3 plus reference TRBV5-1 and TRBJ2-1, the full variable domain is KAGVTQTPRYLIKTRGQQVTLSCSPISGHRSVSWYQQTPGQGLQFLFEYFSETQRNKGNFPGRFSGRQFSNSRSEMNVSTLELGDSALYLCASSSLAASYNEQFFGPGTRLTVL.

This chain links TRBV6-5 with TRBJ1-6; no reliable D call. This CDR3 region has 14 residues. The germline V gene has CDR1 MNHEY and CDR2 SVGAGI. V was trimmed by 6 bases and J by 1 base, leaving 7 bases between them. CDR3: CASRSLSYNSPLHF. In DNA form, the CDR3 reads TGTGCCAGCAGGAGTTTATCCTATAATTCACCCCTCCACTTT.

The CDR3 sequence is CASSWGSTALNTEAFF. The CDR3 bases are TGTGCCAGCAGCTGGGGCAGCACGGCCCTGAACACTGAAGCTTTCTTT. The chain has TRBV27 and TRBJ1-1; the D gene is possibly TRBD1 (5 bases). The CDR3 consists of 16 residues. Trimming took 6 bases from V and 0 from J, leaving 17 bases between them. The germline CDR1 and CDR2 sequences are MNHEY and SMNVEV (reference sequence).

V gene TRBV3-1 (or the pseudogene TRBV3-2) combines with J gene TRBJ1-4, with D possibly matching TRBD1 (6 bases). Germline values: CDR1 LGHDT, CDR2 YNNKEL (reference sequence). Deletions cut 11 bases from V and 7 bases from J, with 20 bases between. CDR3 length equals 14 residues. CDR3 DNA sequence: TGTGCCCGCATCTCGGCAGGGGAGACTGAAAAACTGTTTTTT. It yields the protein CARISAGETEKLFF.

This clone is a singleton in its sample. V usage is TRBV5-1 and J usage is TRBJ2-7; TRBD1 matches 8 bases. The ends lost 6 bases at V and 0 bases at J; junction bases unmatched: 5. The CDR3 runs to 14 residues. CDR1 and CDR2 from the germline V gene are SGHRS and YFSETQ. This chain's CDR3 is CASKVGTGSYEQYF. CDR3 bases: TGCGCCAGCAAGGTAGGGACAGGCTCCTACGAGCAGTACTTC.

The genes are TRBV13 and TRBJ2-7, with a weak D call TRBD1 (6 bases). With 5 bases removed from V and 4 bases from J, the gap between germline ends came to 9 bases. This CDR3 contains 12 residues. Germline CDR1 and CDR2: PRHDT and FYEKMQ (reference sequence). This CDR3 is CASSGQTYEQYF. CDR3 DNA sequence: TGTGCCAGCAGCGGACAGACTTACGAGCAGTACTTC.

The chain's CDR3 is CATDPGQGARNEQFF. In DNA, the CDR3 is TGTGCCACCGACCCGGGACAGGGGGCGCGAAATGAGCAGTTCTTC. The chain joins TRBV7-9 to TRBJ2-1; 12 bases fit TRBD1. The CDR3 totals 15 residues. Germline loops: CDR1 SEHNR, CDR2 FQNEAQ (reference sequence). V lost 10 bases and J lost 7; bases outside the gene matches: 11.

J is TRBJ2-7 and V is TRBV18, with TRBD1 matching 11 bases. J was trimmed by 2 bases and V by 0 bases; bases with no gene match: 0. The CDR3 covers 15 residues. Germline assignment: CDR1 KGHSH and CDR2 LQKENI. Written as DNA, the CDR3 is TGTGCCAGCTCACCACCGGGACAGGGGGCCTACGAGCAGTACTTC. Its protein is CASSPPGQGAYEQYF.

The chain recombines TRBV6-5 with TRBJ2-7; 7 bases align to TRBD1. CDR1 and CDR2 from the germline V gene are MNHEY and SVGAGI. The CDR3 consists of 15 residues. After removal of 6 bases from V and 0 bases from J, the junction contained 8 bases not matched to a gene. The CDR3 DNA sequence: TGTGCCAGCAGACGCGCCGGGGACAGCTCCTACGAGCAGTACTTC. Protein: CASRRAGDSSYEQYF.

J is TRBJ1-2 and V is TRBV20-1; 9 bases fit TRBD1. CDR1 and CDR2 from the germline V gene are DFQATT and SNEGSKA (reference sequence). The CDR3 is 15 amino acids. V shed 3 bases and J 6 bases; nucleotides not matched to a gene: 11. CDR3 sequence (DNA): TGCAGTGCTAGTAGTCCCGGGACAGGGTTTGATGGCTACACCTTC. It encodes CSASSPGTGFDGYTF.

Details on this clone: Other DNA sequences in this sample translate to the same CDR3. The chain has TRBV27 and TRBJ1-2; D gene uncertain. The length of the CDR3 is 13 residues. Germline CDR1 and CDR2: MNHEY and SMNVEV (reference sequence). The germline V and J ends were trimmed by 4 bases and 2 bases, with 8 bases remaining between them. The CDR3 region has the DNA TGTGCCAGCAGTTATGACACCAACTATGGCTACACCTTC. This gives the protein CASSYDTNYGYTF.

The rearrangement joins TRBV19 to TRBJ1-2; D is unclear. The CDR3 spans 13 residues. The V and J ends lost 5 bases and 5 bases respectively, with 12 bases between them. CDR1 LNHDA and CDR2 SQIVND come from the germline V gene (reference sequence). CDR3 nucleotides: TGTGCCAGTAGTCCGCGGCCCCGATATGGCTACACCTTC. It translates to CASSPRPRYGYTF.